The 12 T cell receptor beta chains presented below share a single source sample, sequenced in a study of blood T cells in healthy people across ages. Sample-barcoded 5' priming and a J-beta primer mix drove a second PCR of roughly 6 to 12 cycles. Via MiXCR, TCRdb re-called the 5' RACE reads, giving one row per CDR3 protein. The table lists some 1,000,000 distinct CDR3 sequences, approximately 26% of them singletons, with around 0.75% in the top ten. Another study also made use of these data, one on T cells of mothers and their children.

The sample was blood. These receptors were collected from a girl aged 2-10 years in good health.

This clonotype showed up just a few times. The chain combines TRBV29-1 with TRBJ1-3; D perhaps matches TRBD1 (6 bases). Trimming took 6 bases from V and 3 from J, leaving 15 bases between them. The CDR3 consists of 14 residues. The germline gives CDR1 SQVTM, CDR2 ANQGSEA. The CDR3 bases are TGCAGCGTAGGACGGACAGCTTTTGGAAACACCATATATTTT. This codes for CSVGRTAFGNTIYF. Full variable domain (rest looked up from reference TRBV29-1 and TRBJ1-3): SAVISQKPSRDICQRGTSLTIQCQVDSQVTMMFWYRQQPGQSLTLIATANQGSEATYESGFVIDKFPISRPNLTFSTLTVSNMSPEDSSIYLCSVGRTAFGNTIYFGEGSWLTVV.

This chain joins TRBV6-5 and TRBJ2-1; TRBD2 agrees at 9 bases. V shed 6 bases, J shed 5 bases, and the junction held 8 bases outside the gene matches. There are 15 residues in the CDR3. Germline-derived CDR1 and CDR2 are MNHEY and SVGAGI. CDR3 nucleotide sequence: TGTGCCAGCAGGAGGAGCGGGAGGTGGAACAATGAGCAGTTCTTC. This translates into CASRRSGRWNNEQFF.

V gene TRBV20-1 combines with J gene TRBJ2-1, with 7 nucleotides matching TRBD1. This CDR3 is 13 amino acids long. Trimming took 6 bases from V and 2 from J; bases not matched to a gene: 4. Per the germline V gene, CDR1 is DFQATT and CDR2 is SNEGSKA (reference sequence). The CDR3 DNA reads TGCAGTGCCTGGGACAGTACCTACAATGAGCAGTTCTTC. Translated: CSAWDSTYNEQFF.

The gene calls are TRBV28 and TRBJ2-7; no clear D. CDR3 size: 14 residues. V was clipped by 7 bases and J by 2 bases, with 15 bases between them. Germline V gives CDR1 MDHEN, CDR2 SYDVKM. CDR3 in amino acids: CASTPSLEPYEQYF. The CDR3 coding sequence is TGTGCCAGCACCCCCTCTTTGGAACCCTACGAGCAGTACTTC.

This chain uses TRBV20-1 with TRBJ2-3, with 11 bases that match TRBD2. V lost 3 bases, J lost 2 bases, and 13 bases stayed unmatched. Germline V gene data show CDR1 as DFQATT and CDR2 as SNEGSKA (reference sequence). The CDR3 totals 18 residues. The CDR3 loop is CSASPLLGLAELTDTQYF. CDR3 DNA: TGCAGTGCTAGTCCCCTTTTGGGACTAGCGGAGCTCACAGATACGCAGTATTTT.

This clonotype was seen many times. V and J are TRBV7-9 and TRBJ2-7; D assignment may be TRBD1 or TRBD2 (5 bases each). This CDR3 has 14 amino acids. Germline values: CDR1 SEHNR, CDR2 FQNEAQ (reference sequence). Trimming shortened V by 3 bases and J by 2 bases, and 11 bases separated the two germline ends. The CDR3 DNA is TGTGCCAGCAGCTTTGCCGGGGCCACCTACGAGCAGTACTTC. It translates to CASSFAGATYEQYF.

The chain joins TRBV6-1 to TRBJ1-5, with D unclear. The V end was cut by 0 bases, the J end by 0 bases, with 3 bases between. This CDR3 is 14 amino acids long. CDR1 is MNHNS, CDR2 SASEGT, per germline. The CDR3 DNA follows: TGTGCCAGCAGTGAAGCAGCTAGCAATCAGCCCCAGCATTTT. It specifies CASSEAASNQPQHF.

The sample holds a few counts of this clonotype. The chain uses TRBV5-1 and TRBJ2-1; 10 nucleotides line up with TRBD2. Per germline, CDR1 SGHRS and CDR2 YFSETQ. The CDR3 spans 16 residues. V lost 0 bases, J lost 9 bases, and 9 bases stayed unmatched. The CDR3 DNA reads TGCGCCAGCAGCTTGGTGTCTAGCGGGAGTAGTGGTGAGCAGTTCTTC. This gives the protein CASSLVSSGSSGEQFF.

This clonotype was seen only a few times. The CDR3: CASSLQLDSETQYF. The DNA for the CDR3 is TGTGCCAGCAGTTTACAGCTGGATTCAGAGACCCAGTACTTC. The chain has TRBV27 and TRBJ2-5; D not certain. Trimming took 2 bases from V and 4 from J, leaving 11 bases between them. The CDR3 extends over 14 amino acids. The germline V gene encodes CDR1 MNHEY and CDR2 SMNVEV (reference sequence).

This clonotype was counted between two and nine times. The junction departs from germline at one end; a sequencing error may be responsible. The rearrangement uses TRBV4-3 and TRBJ2-5; 8 nucleotides align to TRBD2. Germline V gene lookup returns CDR1 LGHNA and CDR2 YSLEER. The CDR3 extends over 16 amino acids. The CDR3 nucleotides are TGCGCCAGCAGCCAAGAGGTCCCGGGGGGGATAGAGACCCGGTACTTC. Protein sequence: CASSQEVPGGIETRYF.

Only one count was recorded for this clonotype. The chain uses TRBV29-1 and TRBJ2-7, with D possibly matching TRBD1 (5 bases). This CDR3 has 11 residues. Deletions cut 7 bases from V and 6 bases from J, with 13 bases between. Germline CDR1 is SQVTM and CDR2 is ANQGSEA. This CDR3 reads CSARESPEQYF. CDR3 DNA sequence: TGCAGCGCCAGGGAATCCCCCGAGCAGTACTTC.

Only a few counts were recorded for this clonotype. The genes are TRBV6-6 and TRBJ2-5; 7 bases align to TRBD2. Germline V gene data show CDR1 as MNHNY and CDR2 as SVGAGI (reference sequence). CDR3 length: 16 amino acids. The V segment lost 2 bases and the J segment 4 bases; nucleotides outside the gene matches: 10. CDR3 sequence reads: CASSYMGGGRRETQYF. CDR3 DNA sequence: TGTGCCAGCAGTTACATGGGGGGAGGGAGGAGAGAGACCCAGTACTTC.